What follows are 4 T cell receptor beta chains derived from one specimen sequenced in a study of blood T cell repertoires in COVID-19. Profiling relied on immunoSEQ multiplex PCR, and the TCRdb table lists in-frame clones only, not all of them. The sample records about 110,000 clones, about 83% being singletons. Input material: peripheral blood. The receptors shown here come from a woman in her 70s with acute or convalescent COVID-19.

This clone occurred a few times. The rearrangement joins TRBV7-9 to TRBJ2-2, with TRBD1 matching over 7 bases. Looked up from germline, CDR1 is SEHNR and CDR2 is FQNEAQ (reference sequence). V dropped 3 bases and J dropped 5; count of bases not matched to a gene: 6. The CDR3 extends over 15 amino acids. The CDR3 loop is CASSLGQPSTGELFF. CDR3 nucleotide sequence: TGTGCCAGCAGCTTGGGACAGCCCTCAACCGGGGAGCTGTTTTTT.

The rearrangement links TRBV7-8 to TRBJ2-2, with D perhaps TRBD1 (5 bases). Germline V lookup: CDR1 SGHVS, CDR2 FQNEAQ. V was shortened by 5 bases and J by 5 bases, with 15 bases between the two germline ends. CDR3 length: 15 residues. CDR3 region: CASSGGQRGTGELFF. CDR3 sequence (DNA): TGTGCCAGCAGCGGTGGCCAAAGGGGTACCGGGGAGCTGTTTTTT. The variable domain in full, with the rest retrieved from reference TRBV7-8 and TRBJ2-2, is GAGVSQSPRYKVAKRGQDVALRCDPISGHVSLFWYQQALGQGPEFLTYFQNEAQLDKSGLPSDRFFAERPEGSVSTLKIQRTQQEDSAVYLCASSGGQRGTGELFFGEGSRLTVL.

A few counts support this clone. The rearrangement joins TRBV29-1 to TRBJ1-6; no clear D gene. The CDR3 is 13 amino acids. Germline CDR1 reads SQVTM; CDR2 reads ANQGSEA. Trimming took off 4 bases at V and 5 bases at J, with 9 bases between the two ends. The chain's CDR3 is CSVGQADNSPLHF. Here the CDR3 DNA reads TGCAGCGTTGGTCAGGCAGATAATTCACCCCTCCACTTT.

CDR3 nucleotides: TGTGCCAGCTCCCAGACAGGGGGTAATGAAAAACTGTTTTTT. This sequence encodes CASSQTGGNEKLFF. V and J are TRBV28 and TRBJ1-4; TRBD1 matches at 9 bases. V dropped 8 bases and J dropped 4; count of bases not matched to a gene: 5. The CDR3 runs to 14 residues. Germline CDR1 reads MDHEN; CDR2 reads SYDVKM.